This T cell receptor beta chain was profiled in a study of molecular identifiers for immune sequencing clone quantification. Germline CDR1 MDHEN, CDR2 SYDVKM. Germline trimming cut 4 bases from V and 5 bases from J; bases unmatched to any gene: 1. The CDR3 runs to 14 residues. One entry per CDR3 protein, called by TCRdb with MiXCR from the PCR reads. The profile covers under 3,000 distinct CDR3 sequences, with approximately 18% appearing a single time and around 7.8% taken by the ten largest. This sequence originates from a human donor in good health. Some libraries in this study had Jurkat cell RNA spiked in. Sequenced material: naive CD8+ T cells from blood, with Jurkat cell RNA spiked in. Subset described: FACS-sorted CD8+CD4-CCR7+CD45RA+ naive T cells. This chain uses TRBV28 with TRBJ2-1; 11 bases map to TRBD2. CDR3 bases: TGTGCCAGCAGTTCGGGACTAGCGGACAATGAGCAGTTCTTC. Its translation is CASSSGLADNEQFF.